A selection of T cell receptor beta chains follows, all from one sample in a study of memory CD4+ T cells and cytomegalovirus serostatus. The assay was immunoSEQ multiplex PCR, and TCRdb's table has in-frame clones only and misses some. The data show 45,000 to 55,000 clones, around three quarters seen once. The sample consisted of memory CD4+ T cells from blood. The origin of the receptors is an adult in good health and CMV-seronegative. CDR3s include the opening cysteine and the closing phenylalanine or tryptophan. Each record gives: V gene, J gene, CDR3 length, clone size, D gene, CDR3 protein, CDR3 DNA. The D gene is left open where the match is weak. Some rows mark clone size as missing; the rest say once, few, many or name a class of expanded clone.

TRBV11-1	TRBJ1-1	16	once	NA	CASSLRALPGATEAFF	TGTGCCAGCAGCTTAAGGGCCCTTCCGGGGGCGACTGAAGCTTTCTTT
TRBV5-1	TRBJ1-5	17	NA	TRBD1	CASSSGVGQGGNQPQHF	TGCGCCAGCAGCTCGGGTGTGGGACAGGGGGGCAATCAGCCCCAGCATTTT
TRBV19	TRBJ1-4	15	NA	NA	CASRPAAGGNEKLFF	TGTGCCAGTAGACCAGCCGCCGGGGGTAACGAAAAACTGTTTTTT
TRBV25-1	TRBJ1-2	18	medium-sized	NA	CASSGPGIKGKDNYGYTF	TGTGCCAGCAGTGGCCCTGGGATTAAGGGGAAGGATAACTATGGCTACACCTTC
TRBV7-2	TRBJ2-2	15	few	TRBD1	CASSLVRGHTGELFF	TGTGCCAGCAGCTTAGTCAGGGGGCACACCGGGGAGCTGTTTTTT
TRBV27	TRBJ1-2	15	NA	TRBD1	CASSLTGTGIYGYTF	TGTGCCAGCAGTCTAACCGGGACAGGGATCTATGGCTACACCTTC
TRBV27	TRBJ2-7	14	NA	TRBD1	CASSAGTGGYEQYF	TGTGCCAGCAGTGCCGGGACAGGGGGCTACGAGCAGTACTTC
TRBV4-3	TRBJ2-5	15	NA	TRBD1	CASSRRTGGQETQYF	TGCGCCAGCAGCCGAAGGACAGGGGGCCAAGAGACCCAGTACTTC
TRBV9	TRBJ1-1	12	NA	NA	CASSRPNTEAFF	TGTGCCAGCAGCCGTCCGAACACTGAAGCTTTCTTT
TRBV5-1	TRBJ2-1	15	NA	NA	CASSLAKSSYNEQFF	TGCGCCAGCAGCTTGGCTAAGAGCTCCTACAATGAGCAGTTCTTC
TRBV19	TRBJ2-5	15	NA	NA	CASSIGGHLQETQYF	TGTGCCAGTAGTATCGGGGGACATTTACAAGAGACCCAGTACTTC
TRBV19	TRBJ1-6	15	NA	NA	CASSAKTGRNSPLHF	TGTGCCAGTAGTGCGAAAACAGGGAGGAATTCACCCCTCCACTTT
TRBV4-3	TRBJ2-5	13	NA	TRBD2	CASSQASGETQYF	TGCGCCAGCAGCCAAGCTAGCGGGGAGACCCAGTACTTC
TRBV6-6	TRBJ1-5	15	NA	NA	CASSLLGAFNQPQHF	TGTGCCAGCAGCCTCCTGGGGGCCTTCAATCAGCCCCAGCATTTT
TRBV28	TRBJ1-5	11	NA	NA	CATPRGQPQHF	TGTGCCACCCCTAGAGGGCAGCCCCAGCATTTT
TRBV6-4	TRBJ1-2	16	NA	NA	CASSDPPRGTNYGYTF	TGTGCCAGCAGTGACCCCCCCAGGGGAACTAACTATGGCTACACCTTC
TRBV6-5	TRBJ2-5	16	NA	TRBD2	CASSLGLAGLGETQYF	TGTGCCAGCAGTTTAGGACTAGCGGGGCTGGGGGAGACCCAGTACTTC
TRBV4-3	TRBJ2-7	13	few	NA	CASSQTGGYEQYF	TGCGCCAGCAGCCAGACAGGAGGCTACGAGCAGTACTTC
TRBV25-1	TRBJ2-3	16	few	NA	CASSESVSFTPDTQYF	TGTGCCAGCAGTGAATCGGTTAGTTTCACCCCAGATACGCAGTATTTT
TRBV5-1	TRBJ1-2	13	NA	TRBD1	CASSTGTGDGYTF	TGCGCCAGCAGCACCGGGACAGGGGATGGCTACACCTTC
TRBV4-3	TRBJ2-3	17	NA	TRBD2	CASSQDSSGGAWDTQYF	TGCGCCAGCAGCCAAGATTCAAGCGGGGGGGCCTGGGATACGCAGTATTTT
TRBV28	TRBJ2-7	14	NA	TRBD1	CASGDRAKSYEQYF	TGTGCCAGCGGCGACAGGGCAAAGTCCTACGAGCAGTACTTC
TRBV5-1	TRBJ2-2	16	NA	TRBD2	CASSLGTSGIGGELFF	TGCGCCAGCAGCTTGGGGACTAGCGGGATCGGCGGGGAGCTGTTTTTT
TRBV18	TRBJ2-3	11	NA	NA	CASSPTDTQYF	TGTGCCAGCTCACCCACAGATACGCAGTATTTT
TRBV5-1	TRBJ2-1	17	NA	NA	CASSSGVGTRSYNEQFF	TGCGCCAGCAGCTCCGGGGTCGGGACTCGCTCCTACAATGAGCAGTTCTTC
TRBV6-6	TRBJ2-7	15	NA	TRBD1	CASRRSAGEGAEQYF	TGTGCCAGCAGACGCTCGGCAGGTGAGGGGGCCGAGCAGTACTTC
TRBV6-1	TRBJ2-7	12	NA	NA	CASSEARTVQYF	TGTGCCAGCAGTGAAGCTCGGACAGTGCAGTACTTC
TRBV6-5	TRBJ1-2	16	NA	TRBD1	CASSSGGQGANYGYTF	TGTGCCAGCAGTTCCGGAGGACAGGGGGCGAACTATGGCTACACCTTC
TRBV19	TRBJ2-5	14	NA	NA	CASSHHDHGSTQYF	TGTGCCAGTAGCCACCATGATCATGGGTCGACCCAGTACTTC
TRBV7-2	TRBJ1-1	13	NA	NA	CASSFRMRTEAFF	TGTGCCAGCAGCTTTAGGATGAGAACTGAAGCTTTCTTT
TRBV9	TRBJ1-2	13	NA	NA	CASSVQDNYGYTF	TGTGCCAGCAGCGTGCAGGATAACTATGGCTACACCTTC
TRBV2	TRBJ2-4	17	NA	TRBD1	CASSGLGTGGPKNIQYF	TGTGCCAGCAGTGGCCTCGGGACAGGAGGTCCCAAAAACATTCAGTACTTC
TRBV10-1	TRBJ2-1	13	NA	NA	CASSEGTYNEQFF	TGCGCCAGCAGTGAGGGGACATACAATGAGCAGTTCTTC
TRBV7-7	TRBJ2-4	13	NA	NA	CASSLAVGSIQYF	TGTGCTAGCAGCTTAGCTGTGGGAAGCATTCAGTACTTC
TRBV7-2	TRBJ1-2	14	NA	TRBD1	CASSDRTGRGGYTF	TGTGCCAGCAGCGATCGGACAGGGAGAGGAGGCTACACCTTC
TRBV7-9	TRBJ1-1	13	few	NA	CASSLSEYTEAFF	TGTGCCAGCAGCTTAAGTGAGTACACTGAAGCTTTCTTT
TRBV27	TRBJ1-6	14	NA	NA	CASSLSADNSPLHF	TGTGCCAGCAGTTTATCCGCGGATAATTCACCCCTCCACTTT
TRBV28	TRBJ2-3	13	NA	NA	CASSFPGTQTPYF	TGTGCCAGCAGTTTTCCCGGGACACAGACGCCATATTTT
TRBV28	TRBJ1-2	16	NA	TRBD1	CASSDRPGQGTNGYTF	TGTGCCAGCAGTGATAGACCGGGACAGGGTACTAATGGCTACACCTTC
TRBV5-3	TRBJ2-2	13	once	NA	CARSRQNTGELFF	TGTGCCAGAAGCCGACAGAACACCGGGGAGCTGTTTTTT
TRBV6-5	TRBJ1-2	12	NA	NA	CASSLNRAGYTF	TGTGCCAGCAGTTTAAACAGGGCTGGCTACACCTTC
TRBV11-2	TRBJ2-1	15	NA	NA	CASSFRRSSYNEQFF	TGTGCCAGCAGCTTCAGACGGAGCTCCTACAATGAGCAGTTCTTC
TRBV28	TRBJ2-7	14	NA	NA	CASSKPGPPYEQYF	TGTGCCAGCAGTAAACCGGGACCCCCCTACGAGCAGTACTTC
TRBV18	TRBJ1-3	16	NA	NA	CASSLGTSNSGNTIYF	TGTGCCAGCTCCTTGGGGACCTCCAACTCTGGAAACACCATATATTTT
TRBV18	TRBJ1-2	14	NA	NA	CASSPSLIIGGYTF	TGTGCCAGCTCACCCTCCTTGATCATCGGTGGCTACACCTTC
TRBV28	TRBJ1-2	12	medium-sized	NA	CASSFKFYGYTF	TGTGCCAGCAGTTTTAAATTCTATGGCTACACCTTC
TRBV4-1	TRBJ1-1	15	NA	NA	CASSQLGAGNTEAFF	TGCGCCAGCAGCCAATTAGGGGCGGGGAACACTGAAGCTTTCTTT
TRBV7-2	TRBJ2-5	16	NA	TRBD2	CASSPYISGGQETQYF	TGTGCCAGCAGCCCGTATATTAGCGGGGGTCAAGAGACCCAGTACTTC
TRBV5-6	TRBJ2-7	14	NA	NA	CASTLKTDRYEQYF	TGTGCCAGCACCCTCAAAACAGACCGCTACGAGCAGTACTTC
TRBV25-1	TRBJ2-7	15	few	NA	CASSEIKTNSYEQYF	TGTGCCAGCAGTGAGATAAAGACCAATTCCTACGAGCAGTACTTC
TRBV2	TRBJ2-1	12	NA	NA	CASRDYRNEQFF	TGTGCCAGCAGGGACTACCGTAATGAGCAGTTCTTC
TRBV11-2	TRBJ1-5	14	NA	NA	CASSLDGVNQPQHF	TGTGCCAGCAGCTTAGATGGGGTCAATCAGCCCCAGCATTTT
TRBV30	TRBJ1-1	12	NA	NA	CAWSEKRPRAFF	TGTGCCTGGAGTGAAAAGCGACCGAGAGCTTTCTTT
TRBV9	TRBJ1-4	14	NA	TRBD1	CASSGTGGAEKLFF	TGTGCCAGCAGCGGTACAGGGGGAGCTGAAAAACTGTTTTTT